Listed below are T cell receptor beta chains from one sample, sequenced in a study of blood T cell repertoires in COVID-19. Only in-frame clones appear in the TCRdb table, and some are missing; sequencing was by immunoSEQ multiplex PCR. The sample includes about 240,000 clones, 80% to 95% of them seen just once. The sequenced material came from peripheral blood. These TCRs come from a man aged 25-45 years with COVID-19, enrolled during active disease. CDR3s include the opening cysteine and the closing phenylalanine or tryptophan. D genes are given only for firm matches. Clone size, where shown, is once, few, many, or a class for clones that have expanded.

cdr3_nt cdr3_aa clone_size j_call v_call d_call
TGTGCCAGCAGCGTAGCAAAGAACACCGGGGAGCTGTTTTTT CASSVAKNTGELFF once TRBJ2-2 TRBV9 .
TGTGCCAGCTCAGCGATACAGAAAACTGAAGCTTTCTTT CASSAIQKTEAFF . TRBJ1-1 TRBV18 .
TGCAGTGCTAGAGCGACATACGAGCAGTACTTC CSARATYEQYF . TRBJ2-7 TRBV20-1 .
TGTGCCAGCTACGACAGCCCTAATGAAAAACTGTTTTTT CASYDSPNEKLFF . TRBJ1-4 TRBV6-5 .
TGTGCCAGAGGTCTTCTACTTTCAGGGTGGGTACGGGAGACCCAGTACTTC CARGLLLSGWVRETQYF . TRBJ2-5 TRBV21-1 .
TGTGCCAGCAGTTTGATCGGTTCACCCCTCCACTTT CASSLIGSPLHF . TRBJ1-6 TRBV27 .
TGTGCCAGCAGCTTAGCGGGGGACAGAGGTTCCTCTGGGGCCAACGTCCTGACTTTC CASSLAGDRGSSGANVLTF . TRBJ2-6 TRBV11-1 TRBD1
TGTGCAAGTCGCCGCCACATCTCGGGACAGGGCGTGTGGGATAGCAATCAGCCCCAGCATTTT CASRRHISGQGVWDSNQPQHF . TRBJ1-5 TRBV12-2 .
TGTGCCAGCAGCCCCACAGTGGACACCGGGGAGCTGTTTTTT CASSPTVDTGELFF . TRBJ2-2 TRBV5-4 .
TGTGCCAGCAGCCCAAAGCGGACTAGCCCAGATACGCAGTATTTT CASSPKRTSPDTQYF . TRBJ2-3 TRBV11-1 TRBD2
TGCGCCAGCAGCCCCTCCGGGACAGGGGATTCACCCCTCCACTTT CASSPSGTGDSPLHF once TRBJ1-6 TRBV4-1 TRBD1
TGTGCCATCAGTGGCAGGCTTGCCTCCTACGAGCAGTACTTC CAISGRLASYEQYF . TRBJ2-7 TRBV10-3 .
TGTGCCAGCAGGCTACAGGGGGACCTTTGGACCGGGGAGCTGTTTTTT CASRLQGDLWTGELFF . TRBJ2-2 TRBV2 TRBD1
TGTGCCAGCAGCGTCGGGACAGGGGGCTATGGCTACACCTTC CASSVGTGGYGYTF . TRBJ1-2 TRBV3-1/TRBV3-2 TRBD1
TGTGCCAGCAGTCAGACAACCCCCAAAGCTTTCTTT CASSQTTPKAFF . TRBJ1-1 TRBV7-9 .
TGTGCCAGTAGTATAGTTTTCGGGGGAGCTGGGCAGTACTTC CASSIVFGGAGQYF . TRBJ2-7 TRBV19 .